This T cell receptor beta chain was sequenced during a study of shared clonotypes between healthy human individuals. This CDR3 contains 15 residues. Trimming removed 4 bases from V and 10 bases from J; junction bases left unmatched: 13. Germline V gene lookup returns CDR1 LGHNA and CDR2 YSLEER. Study-wide results and limits: Naive subsets usually exceeded memory subsets in estimated richness. Only blood was sampled; tissue repertoires likely differ. It was observed that around 5% of naive CD4 clonotypes were shared across several donors.

Some clones are missing from TCRdb's copy, which holds only in-frame ones; the method was immunoSEQ multiplex PCR. The sample records some 2,500,000 clones, about nine tenths being singletons. Regarding this clone: Its antigen remains unidentified.

What was sequenced was naive CD4+ T cells from PBMCs. Subset reported: CD45RA+ positively selected. This clonotype was obtained from a man aged 18 to 30 in good health. Some clones in this sample may be carry-over from other donors' samples. The V gene is TRBV4-3, the J gene TRBJ2-1; 7 nucleotides line up with TRBD2. The CDR3 loop reads CASSRQIASGTEQFF. The CDR3 coding sequence is TGCGCCAGCAGCCGCCAGATTGCTAGCGGCACGGAGCAGTTCTTC.